A single sample is the source of the 22 T cell receptor beta chains below, sequenced in a study of blood T cells in healthy people across ages. A J-beta primer mix and a sample-barcoded 5' primer were used in a second PCR of about 6 to 12 cycles. TCRdb re-called the 5' RACE reads through MiXCR, storing one row per CDR3 protein. The sample lists about 1.1 million distinct CDR3 sequences, 35% to 40% occurring once. Input material: blood. The source is a man younger than 35 in good health.

In its sample, this clonotype was seen a few times. CDR3 in DNA: TGCGCCAGCAGCTTGGCCGAAGGAGTGGGCTCCGAGGCTTTCTTT. Protein product: CASSLAEGVGSEAFF. The chain couples TRBV5-1 to TRBJ1-1; no firm D call. The CDR3 length is 15 residues. The V and J ends lost 0 bases and 11 bases respectively, with 20 bases between them. Germline CDR1 SGHRS, CDR2 YFSETQ.

A few counts support this clonotype. The chain has TRBV9 and TRBJ2-1; 12 positions match TRBD2. Germline assignment: CDR1 SGDLS and CDR2 YYNGEE. CDR3 length: 15 residues. V was clipped by 3 bases and J by 8 bases; unmatched bases: 6. CDR3 region: CASSELAGGWDEQFF. In DNA form, the CDR3 reads TGTGCCAGCAGCGAACTAGCGGGGGGTTGGGATGAGCAGTTCTTC.

The gene calls are TRBV24-1 and TRBJ2-1; D gene uncertain. Trimming cost V 4 bases and J 8 bases, with 11 bases left between them. Germline lookup yields CDR1 KGHDR and CDR2 SFDVKD. The CDR3 is made up of 13 amino acids. CDR3 nucleotides: TGTGCCACCAGTGAGGCTGTCAGCCATGAGCAGTTCTTC. This gives the protein CATSEAVSHEQFF.

CDR3 coding DNA: TGCAGTGCTAGAATGGCGGGACAAGAGACCCAGTACTTC. Its translation: CSARMAGQETQYF. The V and J genes are TRBV20-1 and TRBJ2-7, with D perhaps matching TRBD2 (6 bases). Near its end, the DNA agrees better with TRBJ2-5, so the J call may be wrong. The CDR3 totals 13 residues. Germline V gives CDR1 DFQATT, CDR2 SNEGSKA (reference sequence).

This clonotype was counted a few times. The V and J genes are TRBV9 and TRBJ1-4; D unresolved. Germline V gene data show CDR1 as SGDLS and CDR2 as YYNGEE. V dropped 3 bases and J dropped 3 bases, with 12 bases sitting between them. This CDR3 region has 15 residues. DNA for the CDR3: TGTGCCAGCAGCGCCTTAGGGTCCCCTAATGAAAAACTGTTTTTT. Translated, it gives CASSALGSPNEKLFF.

This clonotype has more than one count but fewer than ten. This sequence joins TRBV7-9 and TRBJ2-1, with 7 positions matching TRBD1. CDR3 length: 15 amino acids. Looked up from germline, CDR1 is SEHNR and CDR2 is FQNEAQ (reference sequence). V lost 6 bases and J lost 4; bases outside the gene matches: 9. The CDR3 coding sequence is TGTGCCAGCAGATCCGGGACAGTCTTATACAATGAGCAGTTCTTC. This gives the protein CASRSGTVLYNEQFF.

This clonotype has more than one count but fewer than ten. The chain links TRBV29-1 to TRBJ2-1; the D gene is possibly TRBD2 (7 bases). CDR3 size: 13 residues. Between the trimmed V and J ends, which lost 2 bases and 6 bases, there was a span of 11 bases. The germline V gene has CDR1 SQVTM and CDR2 ANQGSEA. The CDR3: CSVERGGGNEQFF. CDR3 sequence (DNA): TGCAGCGTTGAACGGGGAGGGGGCAATGAGCAGTTCTTC.

This clonotype was detected a few times. The CDR3 region has the DNA TGCGCCAGCAGCCAAGAGGGCCAGGGAGACGAAAAACTGTTTTTT. Amino acid sequence: CASSQEGQGDEKLFF. The chain carries TRBV4-3 and TRBJ1-4, with D possibly TRBD1 on 5 matching bases. Trimming shortened V by 0 bases and J by 8 bases, and 13 bases separated the two germline ends. The V gene's germline CDR1 is LGHNA and CDR2 YSLEER. The CDR3 covers 15 residues.

This clonotype has a handful of counts. At one end, the junction sequence differs from germline, possibly due to a read error. This chain connects TRBV30 to TRBJ1-2; unclear D gene. The CDR3 spans 11 residues. Per the germline V gene, CDR1 is GTSNPN and CDR2 is SVGIG (reference sequence). This chain's CDR3 is CAGSLDYGYTF. CDR3 DNA sequence: TGTGCCGGGAGTCTGGACTATGGCTACACCTTC.

The rearrangement uses TRBV12-3 or TRBV12-4 and TRBJ2-6; D tentatively reads TRBD1 or TRBD2 (5 bases each). Trimming pared 6 bases from V and 0 bases from J, leaving 15 bases between. The CDR3 consists of 17 residues. The CDR3 sequence: CASRALGDLSGANVLTF. In DNA form, the CDR3 reads TGTGCCAGCAGGGCCCTTGGGGACCTCTCTGGGGCCAACGTCCTGACTTTC.

This clonotype has just a few counts. This rearrangement joins TRBV29-1 to TRBJ1-2; D gene uncertain. This CDR3 comprises 10 residues. Germline V gene lookup returns CDR1 SQVTM and CDR2 ANQGSEA. V lost 7 bases, J lost 6 bases, and 9 bases lay in between. CDR3 nucleotide sequence: TGCAGCGCTCTCCTAAATGGCTACACCTTC. It specifies CSALLNGYTF.

The chain links TRBV7-2 to TRBJ2-2; maybe TRBD2 (5 bases). The germline V and J ends were trimmed by 5 bases and 5 bases, with 15 bases remaining between them. This CDR3 contains 15 residues. Germline V gene sequence: CDR1 SGHTA, CDR2 FQGNSA. Written as DNA, the CDR3 is TGTGCCAGCAGCCCGGAGGTCGGAGGAACCGGGGAGCTGTTTTTT. This codes for CASSPEVGGTGELFF.

This chain uses TRBV6-2 or TRBV6-3 with TRBJ1-2; D uncertain. Germline loops: CDR1 MNHEY, CDR2 SVGEGT. This CDR3 comprises 11 residues. V was pared by 4 bases and J by 8 bases, with 8 bases between. The CDR3 nucleotides are TGTGCCAGCAGTTCCAGACTGGGCTACACCTTC. This translates into CASSSRLGYTF.

The chain has TRBV20-1 and TRBJ1-1; 7 bases map to TRBD1. V lost 1 base, J lost 0 bases, and 8 bases stayed unmatched. CDR1 DFQATT and CDR2 SNEGSKA come from the germline V gene (reference sequence). The CDR3 length is 16 residues. CDR3 loop: CSARARGGLVNTEAFF. For the CDR3, the DNA is TGCAGTGCTAGAGCCCGAGGGGGCCTAGTGAACACTGAAGCTTTCTTT.

The V call is TRBV2, the J call TRBJ1-1; tentatively, D is TRBD1 (5 bases). Germline values: CDR1 SNHLY, CDR2 FYNNEI. The CDR3 consists of 14 residues. Trimming removed 8 bases from V and 1 base from J, with 14 bases in between. For the CDR3, the DNA is TGTGCCAGCTCATGGGCAGGGTCGAACACTGAAGCTTTCTTT. Its translation: CASSWAGSNTEAFF.

This clonotype was observed a few times. The chain carries TRBV6-5 and TRBJ1-1; D not resolved. CDR1 MNHEY and CDR2 SVGAGI come from the germline V gene. V lost 5 bases and J 3 bases, leaving 13 bases between the germline ends. The CDR3 has 14 amino acids. CDR3 sequence (DNA): TGTGCCAGCAGTGACGTAGGGTTTGACACTGAAGCTTTCTTT. It translates to CASSDVGFDTEAFF.

This chain connects TRBV20-1 to TRBJ2-5, with 13 bases identical to TRBD2. Near its end, the DNA agrees better with TRBJ2-7, so the J call may be wrong. The CDR3 sequence is 14 residues long. CDR1 and CDR2 from the germline V gene are DFQATT and SNEGSKA (reference sequence). In DNA form, the CDR3 reads TGCAGTGCCGAGGGACTAGCGGGGTCGGGCGAGCAGTACTTC. This gives the protein CSAEGLAGSGEQYF.

The chain links TRBV12-3 or TRBV12-4 to TRBJ1-2; no clear D gene. This CDR3 comprises 16 residues. V shed 1 base and J shed 4 bases, with 16 bases lying between them. DNA for the CDR3: TGTGCCAGCAGTTTAGTCGACCGTTGGAGACCCTATGGCTACACCTTC. It encodes CASSLVDRWRPYGYTF.

The chain uses TRBV4-1 and TRBJ1-5; D perhaps matches TRBD1 (6 bases). The ends were cut back, 1 base at V and 4 bases at J, with 17 bases in the middle. Germline V gives CDR1 MGHRA, CDR2 YSYEKL. The CDR3 consists of 17 residues. In nucleotides, the CDR3 is TGCGCCAGCAGCCAAGGGGGGGCGCGTCAGGGAAATCAGCCCCAGCATTTT. Translated: CASSQGGARQGNQPQHF.

This rearrangement joins TRBV7-2 to TRBJ1-1; no reliable D call. Germline V gene lookup returns CDR1 SGHTA and CDR2 FQGNSA. The CDR3 is 15 residues long. V lost 1 base to trimming and J lost 0 bases, with 9 bases between them. The CDR3 DNA reads as TGTGCCAGCAGCTTAGGGGAGACTCTGAACACTGAAGCTTTCTTT. Amino acid sequence: CASSLGETLNTEAFF.

J is TRBJ1-1 and V is TRBV28; no clear D gene. V was trimmed by 5 bases and J by 1 base, leaving 14 bases between them. Germline CDR1 MDHEN, CDR2 SYDVKM. The CDR3 loop spans 15 amino acids. CDR3 amino acids: CASSLPAHPNTEAFF. The CDR3 DNA sequence: TGTGCCAGCAGTCTCCCGGCTCATCCGAACACTGAAGCTTTCTTT. The full variable domain, rest sourced from reference TRBV28 and TRBJ1-1, is DVKVTQSSRYLVKRTGEKVFLECVQDMDHENMFWYRQDPGLGLRLIYFSYDVKMKEKGDIPEGYSVSREKKERFSLILESASTNQTSMYLCASSLPAHPNTEAFFGQGTRLTVV.

This chain uses TRBV9 with TRBJ1-1; perhaps TRBD1 as D (5 bases). This CDR3 is 15 amino acids long. Per the germline V gene, CDR1 is SGDLS and CDR2 is YYNGEE. The V end was cut by 0 bases, the J end by 6 bases, with 15 bases between. The CDR3 DNA is TGTGCCAGCAGCGTAGCCAGGGATGGTGGCGCTGAAGCTTTCTTT. This sequence encodes CASSVARDGGAEAFF.